This T cell receptor beta chain was profiled in a study of long-term antiretroviral therapy in people with HIV. Study overall: The 2015 immediate-ART recommendation was preceded by the earliest samples by about a decade.

The study, taken as a whole, reports: Post-ART diversity increased but stayed below transplant donor controls.

Germline CDR1 LNHNV, CDR2 YYDKDF (reference sequence). The CDR3 has 13 residues. Trimming removed 1 base at V and 1 base at J, with 4 bases between. The immunoSEQ assay was v3.0, run at survey level. Sequencing of each sample targeted about 40,000-50,000 T-cell genomes. Assay used: immunoSEQ multiplex PCR; TCRdb lists only in-frame clones, some missing. The sample has 25,000 to 35,000 clones; 80% to 90% are singletons. Details on this clone: Its antigen is unknown.

The chain carries TRBV15 and TRBJ1-1; D is undetermined. Here the sequenced sample was unsorted PBMCs, taken 0.8 years before starting antiretroviral therapy. The sequence was obtained from a man aged 18 to 30 with HIV. The CDR3 DNA reads TGTGCCACCAGCAGAGGCAGGAACACTGAAGCTTTCTTT. It is translated as CATSRGRNTEAFF.